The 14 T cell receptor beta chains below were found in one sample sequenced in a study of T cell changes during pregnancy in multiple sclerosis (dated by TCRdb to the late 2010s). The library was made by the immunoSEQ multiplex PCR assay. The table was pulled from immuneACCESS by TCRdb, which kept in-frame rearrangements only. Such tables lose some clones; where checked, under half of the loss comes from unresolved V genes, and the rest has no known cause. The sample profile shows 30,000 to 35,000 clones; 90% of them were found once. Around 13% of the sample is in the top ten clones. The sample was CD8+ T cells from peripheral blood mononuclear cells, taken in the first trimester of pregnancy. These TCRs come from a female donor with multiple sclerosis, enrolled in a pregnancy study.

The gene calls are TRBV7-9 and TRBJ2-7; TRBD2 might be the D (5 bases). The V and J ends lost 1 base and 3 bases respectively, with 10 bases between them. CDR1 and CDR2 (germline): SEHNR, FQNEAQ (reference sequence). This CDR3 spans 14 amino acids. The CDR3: CASSLVFGGYEQYF. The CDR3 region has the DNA TGTGCCAGCAGCTTAGTTTTTGGAGGCTACGAGCAGTACTTC. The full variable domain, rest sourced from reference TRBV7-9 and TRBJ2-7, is DTGVSQNPRHKITKRGQNVTFRCDPISEHNRLYWYRQTLGQGPEFLTYFQNEAQLEKSRLLSDRFSAERPKGSFSTLEIQRTEQGDSAMYLCASSLVFGGYEQYFGPGTRLTVT.

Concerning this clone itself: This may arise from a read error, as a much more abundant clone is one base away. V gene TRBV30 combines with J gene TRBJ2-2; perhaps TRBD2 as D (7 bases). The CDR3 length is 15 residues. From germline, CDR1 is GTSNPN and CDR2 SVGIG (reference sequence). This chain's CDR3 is CAWSVRGADTGEPFF. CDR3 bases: TGTGCCTGGAGTGTACGGGGGGCGGACACCGGGGAGCCGTTTTTT. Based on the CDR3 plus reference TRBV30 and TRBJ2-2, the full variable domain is SQTIHQWPATLVQPVGSPLSLECTVEGTSNPNLYWYRQAAGRGLQLLFYSVGIGQISSEVPQNLSASRPQDRQFILSSKKLLLSDSGFYLCAWSVRGADTGEPFFGEGSRLTVL.

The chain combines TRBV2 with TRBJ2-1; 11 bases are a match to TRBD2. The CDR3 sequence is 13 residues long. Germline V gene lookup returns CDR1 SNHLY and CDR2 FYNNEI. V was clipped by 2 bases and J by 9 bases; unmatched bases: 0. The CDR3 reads CASSELAGGEQFF. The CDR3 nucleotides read TGTGCCAGCAGTGAACTAGCGGGAGGTGAGCAGTTCTTC.

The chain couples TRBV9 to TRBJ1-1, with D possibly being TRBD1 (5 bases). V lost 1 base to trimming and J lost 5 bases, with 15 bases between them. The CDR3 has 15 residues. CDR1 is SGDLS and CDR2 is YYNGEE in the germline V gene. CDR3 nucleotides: TGTGCCAGCAGCGTACCCGCAGGGCCGAAAACTGAAGCTTTCTTT. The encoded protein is CASSVPAGPKTEAFF.

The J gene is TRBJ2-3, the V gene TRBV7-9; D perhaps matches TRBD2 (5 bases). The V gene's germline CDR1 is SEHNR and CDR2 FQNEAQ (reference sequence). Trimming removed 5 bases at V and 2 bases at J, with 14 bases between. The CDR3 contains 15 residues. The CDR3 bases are TGTGCCAGCAGCCCATCGGGGTCGACCACAGATACGCAGTATTTT. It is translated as CASSPSGSTTDTQYF.

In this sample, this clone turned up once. The CDR3 here is CASSDWRGRGYGYTF. The DNA of the CDR3 is TGTGCCAGCAGTGATTGGCGAGGACGGGGCTATGGCTACACCTTC. The chain uses TRBV25-1 and TRBJ1-2; D gene uncertain. The length of the CDR3 is 15 residues. The germline V gene encodes CDR1 MGHDK and CDR2 SYGVNS. The V gene lost 3 bases and the J gene lost 4 bases, with 15 bases spanning the gap.

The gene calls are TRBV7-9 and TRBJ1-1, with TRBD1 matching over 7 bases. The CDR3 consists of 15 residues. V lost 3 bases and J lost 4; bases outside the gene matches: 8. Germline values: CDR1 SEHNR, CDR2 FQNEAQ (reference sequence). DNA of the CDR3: TGTGCCAGCAGCTTTCTCCCAGGGGGAAGCACTGAAGCTTTCTTT. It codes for CASSFLPGGSTEAFF. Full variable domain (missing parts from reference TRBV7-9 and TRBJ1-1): DTGVSQNPRHKITKRGQNVTFRCDPISEHNRLYWYRQTLGQGPEFLTYFQNEAQLEKSRLLSDRFSAERPKGSFSTLEIQRTEQGDSAMYLCASSFLPGGSTEAFFGQGTRLTVV.

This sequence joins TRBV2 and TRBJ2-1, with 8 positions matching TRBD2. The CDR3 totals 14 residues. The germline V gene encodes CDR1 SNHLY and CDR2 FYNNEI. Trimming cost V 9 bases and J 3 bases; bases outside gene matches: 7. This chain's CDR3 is CARGLGSLYNEQFF. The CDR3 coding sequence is TGTGCCAGGGGACTAGGATCGCTCTACAATGAGCAGTTCTTC.

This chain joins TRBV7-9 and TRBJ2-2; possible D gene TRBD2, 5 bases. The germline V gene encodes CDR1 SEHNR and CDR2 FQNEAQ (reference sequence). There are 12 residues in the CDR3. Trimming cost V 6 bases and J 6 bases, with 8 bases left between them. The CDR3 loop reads CASREAAGELFF. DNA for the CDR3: TGTGCCAGCAGGGAGGCCGCCGGGGAGCTGTTTTTT.

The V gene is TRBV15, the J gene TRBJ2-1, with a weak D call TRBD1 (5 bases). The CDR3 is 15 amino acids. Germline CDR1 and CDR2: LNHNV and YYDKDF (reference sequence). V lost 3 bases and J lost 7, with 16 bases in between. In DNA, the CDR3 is TGTGCCACCAGCAGCGAGCCTTCTCCAGGGAATGAGCAGTTCTTC. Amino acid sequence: CATSSEPSPGNEQFF.

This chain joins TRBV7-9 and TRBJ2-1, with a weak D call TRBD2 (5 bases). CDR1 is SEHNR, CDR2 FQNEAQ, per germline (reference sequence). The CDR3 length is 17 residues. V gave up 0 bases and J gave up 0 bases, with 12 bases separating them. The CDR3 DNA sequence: TGTGCCAGCAGCTTAGCGGCGGACTTTCCCTCCTACAATGAGCAGTTCTTC. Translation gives CASSLAADFPSYNEQFF.

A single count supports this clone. CDR3 region: CASSGGGTGANVLTF. CDR3 DNA: TGTGCCAGCAGCGGCGGAGGGACTGGGGCCAACGTCCTGACTTTC. The J gene is TRBJ2-6, the V gene TRBV9, with D possibly TRBD2 on 6 matching bases. The CDR3 contains 15 residues. V lost 3 bases and J lost 2, with 9 bases in between. Germline V lookup: CDR1 SGDLS, CDR2 YYNGEE. The full variable domain, rest sourced from reference TRBV9 and TRBJ2-6, is DSGVTQTPKHLITATGQRVTLRCSPRSGDLSVYWYQQSLDQGLQFLIQYYNGEERAKGNILERFSAQQFPDLHSELNLSSLELGDSALYFCASSGGGTGANVLTFGAGSRLTVL.

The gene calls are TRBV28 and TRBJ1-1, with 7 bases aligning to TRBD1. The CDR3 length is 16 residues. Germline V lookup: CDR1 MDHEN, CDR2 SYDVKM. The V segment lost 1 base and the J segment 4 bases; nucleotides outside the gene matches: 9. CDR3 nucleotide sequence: TGTGCCAGCAGTTTATCCTCTTTCCCAGGGGGCACTGAAGCTTTCTTT. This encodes CASSLSSFPGGTEAFF.

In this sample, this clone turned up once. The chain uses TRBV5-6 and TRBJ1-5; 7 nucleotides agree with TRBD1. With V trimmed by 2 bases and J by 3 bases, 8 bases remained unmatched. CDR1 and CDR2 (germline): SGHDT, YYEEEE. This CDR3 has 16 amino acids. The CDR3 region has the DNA TGTGCCAGCAGCTTCTTCGGGACAGCTCACAATCAGCCCCAGCATTTT. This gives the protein CASSFFGTAHNQPQHF.